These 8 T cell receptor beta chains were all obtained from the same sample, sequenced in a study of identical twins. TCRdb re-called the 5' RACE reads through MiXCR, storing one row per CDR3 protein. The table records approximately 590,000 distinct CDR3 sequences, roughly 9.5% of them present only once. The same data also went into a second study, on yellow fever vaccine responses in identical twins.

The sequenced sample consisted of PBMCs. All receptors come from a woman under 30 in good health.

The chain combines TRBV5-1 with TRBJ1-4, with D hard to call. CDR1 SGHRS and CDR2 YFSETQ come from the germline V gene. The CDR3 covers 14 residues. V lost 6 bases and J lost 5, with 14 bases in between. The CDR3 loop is CASKVGQLNEKLFF. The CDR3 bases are TGCGCCAGCAAGGTTGGGCAGCTAAATGAAAAACTGTTTTTT. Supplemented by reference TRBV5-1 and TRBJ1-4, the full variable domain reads KAGVTQTPRYLIKTRGQQVTLSCSPISGHRSVSWYQQTPGQGLQFLFEYFSETQRNKGNFPGRFSGRQFSNSRSEMNVSTLELGDSALYLCASKVGQLNEKLFFGSGTQLSVL.

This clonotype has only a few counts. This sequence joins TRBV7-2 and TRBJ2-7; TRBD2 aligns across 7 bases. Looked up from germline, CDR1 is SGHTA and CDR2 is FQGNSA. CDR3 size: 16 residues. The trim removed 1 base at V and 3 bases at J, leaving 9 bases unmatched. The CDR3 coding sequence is TGTGCCAGCAGCTTAGGGTATGGGGGGGGGATCTACGAGCAGTACTTC. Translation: CASSLGYGGGIYEQYF.

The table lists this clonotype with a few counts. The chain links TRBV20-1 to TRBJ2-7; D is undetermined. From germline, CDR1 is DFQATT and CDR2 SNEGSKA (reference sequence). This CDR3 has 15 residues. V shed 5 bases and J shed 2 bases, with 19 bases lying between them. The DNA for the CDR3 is TGCAGTGCTCGGTCCTTGGGTTTCCTAACCTACGAGCAGTACTTC. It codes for CSARSLGFLTYEQYF.

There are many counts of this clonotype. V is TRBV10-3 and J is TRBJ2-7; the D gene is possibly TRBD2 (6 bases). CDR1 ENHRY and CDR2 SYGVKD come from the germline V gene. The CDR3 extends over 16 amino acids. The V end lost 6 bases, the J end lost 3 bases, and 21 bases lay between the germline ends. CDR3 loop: CAISDIPAGQYYEQYF. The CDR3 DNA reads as TGTGCCATCAGCGACATACCAGCGGGCCAATACTACGAGCAGTACTTC.

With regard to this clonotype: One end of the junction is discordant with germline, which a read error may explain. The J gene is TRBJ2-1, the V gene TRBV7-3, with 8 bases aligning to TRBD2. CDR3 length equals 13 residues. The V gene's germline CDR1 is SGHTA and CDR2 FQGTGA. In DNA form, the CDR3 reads TGTGCCAGCAGATTAAGCGGGGGCGGTGAGCAGTTCTTC. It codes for CASRLSGGGEQFF.

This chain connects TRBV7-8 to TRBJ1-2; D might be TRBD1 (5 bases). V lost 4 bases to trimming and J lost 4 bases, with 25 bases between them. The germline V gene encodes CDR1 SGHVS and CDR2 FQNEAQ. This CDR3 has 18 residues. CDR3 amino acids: CASSSFPGWGRIGYGYTF. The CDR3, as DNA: TGTGCCAGCAGCTCCTTTCCCGGTTGGGGGAGAATAGGCTATGGCTACACCTTC.

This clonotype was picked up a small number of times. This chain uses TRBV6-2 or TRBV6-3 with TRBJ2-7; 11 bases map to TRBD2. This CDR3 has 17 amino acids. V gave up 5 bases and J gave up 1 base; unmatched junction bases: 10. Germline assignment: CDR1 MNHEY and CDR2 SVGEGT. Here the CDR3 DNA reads TGTGCCAGCAGTACAACTAGCGGGAGCGGTAAGTCCTACGAGCAGTACTTC. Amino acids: CASSTTSGSGKSYEQYF.

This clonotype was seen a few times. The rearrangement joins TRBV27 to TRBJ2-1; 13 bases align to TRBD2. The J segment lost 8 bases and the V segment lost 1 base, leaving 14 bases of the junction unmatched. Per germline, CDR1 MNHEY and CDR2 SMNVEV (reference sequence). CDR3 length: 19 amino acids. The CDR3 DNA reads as TGTGCCAGCAGTTTATTAACTAGCGGGAGGGCCAGGATTAGCTATGAGCAGTTCTTC. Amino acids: CASSLLTSGRARISYEQFF.